The 7 T cell receptor beta chains below were found in one sample sequenced in a study of molecular identifiers for immune sequencing clone quantification. One entry per CDR3 protein, called by TCRdb with MiXCR from the PCR reads. Of about 640,000 distinct CDR3 sequences in the sample, about 20% were seen once. The sample comprised naive CD8+ T cells from blood, with Jurkat cell RNA spiked in. The subset here: FACS-sorted CD8+CD4-CCR7+CD45RA+ naive T cells. All receptors derive from a human donor in good health. Some libraries in this study had Jurkat cell RNA spiked in.

This clonotype was counted ten times or more. The V and J genes are TRBV7-2 and TRBJ2-5, with D uncertain. The CDR3 spans 14 residues. Trimming shortened V by 1 base and J by 2 bases, and 8 bases separated the two germline ends. Germline values: CDR1 SGHTA, CDR2 FQGNSA. The CDR3 spells CASSLGAYQETQYF. In DNA, the CDR3 is TGTGCCAGCAGCTTAGGGGCATATCAAGAGACCCAGTACTTC.

On this clonotype itself: This CDR3 fails to terminate in the conserved phenylalanine or tryptophan, so it likely reflects a read error. The chain couples TRBV5-4 to TRBJ1-1; 10 bases are shared with TRBD1. The CDR3 extends over 15 amino acids. The germline V gene has CDR1 SGHNT and CDR2 YYREEE (reference sequence). V shed 4 bases, J shed 4 bases, and the junction held 7 bases outside the gene matches. The CDR3 bases are TGTGCCAGCAGCGCGGGACAGGGGATGGTCACTGAAGCTTTCTCT. This sequence encodes CASSAGQGMVTEAFS.

The rearrangement links TRBV11-3 to TRBJ2-2, with 10 bases identical to TRBD1. The germline gives CDR1 SGHNT, CDR2 YENEEA. The CDR3 totals 20 residues. Losses at the gene ends were 1 base for V and 6 bases for J; bases not matched to a gene: 17. The CDR3 DNA reads as TGTGCCAGCAGCTTAGGACCCGGGACAGGGGTTTTCGGAAACGCCGGGGAGCTGTTTTTT. As protein: CASSLGPGTGVFGNAGELFF. Full variable domain (rest looked up from reference TRBV11-3 and TRBJ2-2): EAGVVQSPRYKIIEKKQPVAFWCNPISGHNTLYWYLQNLGQGPELLIRYENEEAVDDSQLPKDRFSAERLKGVDSTLKIQPAELGDSAVYLCASSLGPGTGVFGNAGELFFGEGSRLTVL.

The chain has TRBV7-9 and TRBJ2-1; 15 bases map to TRBD2. Per germline, CDR1 SEHNR and CDR2 FQNEAQ (reference sequence). The CDR3 sequence is 17 residues long. V lost 11 bases, J lost 3 bases, and 11 bases stayed unmatched. The CDR3 nucleotides are TGTGCCGGACTAGCGGGGGGGCCTGCGGGGTACTACAATGAGCAGTTCTTC. Translated, it gives CAGLAGGPAGYYNEQFF.

Points on this clonotype: A much larger clone lies a single base off, so this may be a read error. The chain employs TRBV20-1 and TRBJ2-7; 8 positions match TRBD1. Germline V gene lookup returns CDR1 DFQATT and CDR2 SNEGSKA (reference sequence). V shed 5 bases, J shed 6 bases, and the junction held 6 bases outside the gene matches. The CDR3 length is 12 residues. The CDR3 loop reads CSAADRACEQYF. CDR3 coding DNA: TGCAGTGCTGCGGACAGGGCCTGCGAGCAGTACTTC.

This clonotype has at least ten counts. The chain is built from TRBV7-9 and TRBJ1-2; 7 bases match TRBD1. Germline CDR1 and CDR2: SEHNR and FQNEAQ (reference sequence). CDR3 length: 16 amino acids. Unmatched junction bases numbered 12, after V lost 4 bases and J lost 4 bases. The CDR3 protein is CASSSGRDRAFYGYTF. The CDR3 bases are TGTGCCAGCAGCTCCGGCCGGGACAGAGCCTTCTATGGCTACACCTTC.

Ten or more counts support this clonotype. The chain combines TRBV20-1 with TRBJ2-1; a possible D gene is TRBD1 (5 bases). CDR1 is DFQATT and CDR2 is SNEGSKA in the germline V gene (reference sequence). Trimming left V 0 bases short and J 8 bases short, with 14 bases between. The CDR3 sequence is 14 residues long. In DNA, the CDR3 is TGCAGTGCTAGAGAGGTTGGGGCGGACGATGAGCAGTTCTTC. Translating gives CSAREVGADDEQFF.